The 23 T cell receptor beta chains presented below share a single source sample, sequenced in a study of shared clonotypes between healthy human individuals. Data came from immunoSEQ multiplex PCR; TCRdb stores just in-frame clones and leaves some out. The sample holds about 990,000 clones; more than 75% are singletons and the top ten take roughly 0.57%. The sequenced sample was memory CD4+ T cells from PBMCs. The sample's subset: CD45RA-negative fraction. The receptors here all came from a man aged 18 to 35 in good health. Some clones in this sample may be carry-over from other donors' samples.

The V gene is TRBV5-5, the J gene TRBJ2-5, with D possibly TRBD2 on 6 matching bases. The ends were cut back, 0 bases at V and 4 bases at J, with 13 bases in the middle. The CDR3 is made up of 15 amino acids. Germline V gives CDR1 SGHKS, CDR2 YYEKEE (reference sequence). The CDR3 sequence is CASSLAGDSRETQYF. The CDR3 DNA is TGTGCCAGCAGCTTGGCCGGGGACTCCCGAGAGACCCAGTACTTC.

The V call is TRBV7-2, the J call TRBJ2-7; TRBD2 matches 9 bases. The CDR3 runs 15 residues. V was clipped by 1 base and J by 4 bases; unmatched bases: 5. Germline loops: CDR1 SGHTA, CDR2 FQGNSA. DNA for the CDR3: TGTGCCAGCAGCTTAGATTTTAGCGGGGGATACGAGCAGTACTTC. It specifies CASSLDFSGGYEQYF.

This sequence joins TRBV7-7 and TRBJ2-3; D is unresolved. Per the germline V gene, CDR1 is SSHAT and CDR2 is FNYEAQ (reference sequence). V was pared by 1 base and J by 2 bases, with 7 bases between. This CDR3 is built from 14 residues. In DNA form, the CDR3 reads TGTGCCAGCAGCTTAGGGATTAACACAGATACGCAGTATTTT. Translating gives CASSLGINTDTQYF.

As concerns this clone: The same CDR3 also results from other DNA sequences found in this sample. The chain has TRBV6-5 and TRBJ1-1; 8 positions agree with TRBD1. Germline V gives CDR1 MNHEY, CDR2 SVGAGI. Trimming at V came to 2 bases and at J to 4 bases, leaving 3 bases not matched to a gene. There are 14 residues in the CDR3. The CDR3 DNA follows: TGTGCCAGCAGTTACCGAGACAGGGGCACTGAAGCTTTCTTT. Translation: CASSYRDRGTEAFF.

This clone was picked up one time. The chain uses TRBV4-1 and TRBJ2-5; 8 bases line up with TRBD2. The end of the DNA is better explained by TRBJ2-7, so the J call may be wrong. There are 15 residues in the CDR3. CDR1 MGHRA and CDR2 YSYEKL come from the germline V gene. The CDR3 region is CASSVSSGSSYEQYF. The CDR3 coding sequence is TGCGCCAGCAGCGTGTCGAGCGGGAGCTCCTACGAGCAGTACTTC.

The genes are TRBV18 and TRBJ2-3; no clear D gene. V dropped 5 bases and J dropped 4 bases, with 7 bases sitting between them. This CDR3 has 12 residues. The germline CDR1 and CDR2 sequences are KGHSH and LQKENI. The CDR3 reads CASSAESDTQYF. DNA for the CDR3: TGTGCCAGCTCAGCGGAGTCAGATACGCAGTATTTT.

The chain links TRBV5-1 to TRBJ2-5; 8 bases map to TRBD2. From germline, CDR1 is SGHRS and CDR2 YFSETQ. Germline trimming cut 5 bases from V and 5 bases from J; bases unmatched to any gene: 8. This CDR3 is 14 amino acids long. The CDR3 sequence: CASSRAGEGETQYF. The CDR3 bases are TGCGCCAGCAGTCGAGCGGGAGAGGGGGAGACCCAGTACTTC.

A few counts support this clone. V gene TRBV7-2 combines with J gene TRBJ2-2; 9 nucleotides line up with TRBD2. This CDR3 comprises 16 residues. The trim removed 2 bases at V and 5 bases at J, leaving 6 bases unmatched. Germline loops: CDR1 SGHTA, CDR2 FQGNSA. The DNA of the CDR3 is TGTGCCAGCAGCTTACTTAGCGGGAGTTTGACCGGGGAGCTGTTTTTT. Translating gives CASSLLSGSLTGELFF. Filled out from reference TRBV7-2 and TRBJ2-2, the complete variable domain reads GAGVSQSPSNKVTEKGKDVELRCDPISGHTALYWYRQSLGQGLEFLIYFQGNSAPDKSGLPSDRFSAERTGGSVSTLTIQRTQQEDSAVYLCASSLLSGSLTGELFFGEGSRLTVL.

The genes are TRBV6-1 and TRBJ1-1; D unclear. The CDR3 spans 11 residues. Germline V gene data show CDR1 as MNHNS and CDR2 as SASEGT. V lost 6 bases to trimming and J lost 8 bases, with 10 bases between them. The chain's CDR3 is CASRPGVEAFF. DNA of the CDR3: TGTGCCAGCAGGCCGGGAGTCGAAGCTTTCTTT.

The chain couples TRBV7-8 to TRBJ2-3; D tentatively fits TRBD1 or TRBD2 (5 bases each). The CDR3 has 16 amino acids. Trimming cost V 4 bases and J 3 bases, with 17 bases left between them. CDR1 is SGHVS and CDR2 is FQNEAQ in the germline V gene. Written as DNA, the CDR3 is TGTGCCAGCAGCTGGGGTACTAGGACACTAACAGATACGCAGTATTTT. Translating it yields CASSWGTRTLTDTQYF.

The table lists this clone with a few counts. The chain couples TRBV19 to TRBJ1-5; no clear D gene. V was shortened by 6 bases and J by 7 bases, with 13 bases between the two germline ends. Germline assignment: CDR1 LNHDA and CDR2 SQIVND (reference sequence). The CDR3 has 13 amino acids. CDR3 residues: CASSGLPGQPQHF. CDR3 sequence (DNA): TGTGCCAGTAGCGGACTCCCCGGGCAGCCCCAGCATTTT.

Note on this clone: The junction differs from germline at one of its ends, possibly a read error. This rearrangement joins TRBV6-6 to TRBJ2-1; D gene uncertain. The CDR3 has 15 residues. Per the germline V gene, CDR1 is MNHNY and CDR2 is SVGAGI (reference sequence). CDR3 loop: CASSYSNPAYSEQFF. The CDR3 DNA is TGTGCCAGCAGTTACTCGAATCCCGCCTACAGTGAGCAGTTCTTC.

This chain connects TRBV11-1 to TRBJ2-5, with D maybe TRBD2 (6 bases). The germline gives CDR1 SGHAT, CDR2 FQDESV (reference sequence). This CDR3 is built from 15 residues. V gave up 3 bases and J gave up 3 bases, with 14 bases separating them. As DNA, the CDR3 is TGTGCCAGCAGCTTCCCCGGGGAGGTCGAAGAGACCCAGTACTTC. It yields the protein CASSFPGEVEETQYF.

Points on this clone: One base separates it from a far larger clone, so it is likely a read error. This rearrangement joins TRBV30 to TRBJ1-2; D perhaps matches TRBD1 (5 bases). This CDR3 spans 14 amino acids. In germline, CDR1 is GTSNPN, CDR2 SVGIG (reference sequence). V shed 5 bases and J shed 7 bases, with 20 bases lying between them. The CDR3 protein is CAWGRDAGRSGYTF. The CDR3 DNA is TGTGCCTGGGGGAGGGACGCGGGACGAAGTGGCTACACCTTC.

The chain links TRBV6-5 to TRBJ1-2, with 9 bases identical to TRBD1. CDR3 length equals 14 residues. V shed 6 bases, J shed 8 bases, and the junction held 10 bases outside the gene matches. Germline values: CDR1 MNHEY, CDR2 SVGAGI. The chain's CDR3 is CASRPGTGLRGYTF. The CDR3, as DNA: TGTGCCAGCAGACCCGGGACAGGGTTGCGAGGCTACACCTTC.

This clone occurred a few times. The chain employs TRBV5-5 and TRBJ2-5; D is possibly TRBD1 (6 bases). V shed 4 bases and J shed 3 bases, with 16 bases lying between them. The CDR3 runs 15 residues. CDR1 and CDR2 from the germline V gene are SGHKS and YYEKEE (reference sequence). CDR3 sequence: CASSTGPGGEETQYF. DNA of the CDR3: TGTGCCAGCAGCACCGGACCTGGGGGCGAAGAGACCCAGTACTTC.

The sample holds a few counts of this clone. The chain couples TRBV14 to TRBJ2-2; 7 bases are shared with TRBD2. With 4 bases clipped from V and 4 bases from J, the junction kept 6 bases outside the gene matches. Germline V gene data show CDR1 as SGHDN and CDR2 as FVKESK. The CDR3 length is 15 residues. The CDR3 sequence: CASSPSGMGTGELFF. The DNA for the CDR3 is TGTGCCAGCAGCCCCAGCGGGATGGGCACCGGGGAGCTGTTTTTT.

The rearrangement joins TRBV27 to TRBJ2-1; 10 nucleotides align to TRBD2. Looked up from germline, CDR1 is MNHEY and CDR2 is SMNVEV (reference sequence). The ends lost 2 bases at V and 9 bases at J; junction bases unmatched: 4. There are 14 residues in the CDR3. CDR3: CASSLLAGEVEQFF. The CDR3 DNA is TGTGCCAGCAGTTTACTAGCGGGAGAGGTTGAGCAGTTCTTC.

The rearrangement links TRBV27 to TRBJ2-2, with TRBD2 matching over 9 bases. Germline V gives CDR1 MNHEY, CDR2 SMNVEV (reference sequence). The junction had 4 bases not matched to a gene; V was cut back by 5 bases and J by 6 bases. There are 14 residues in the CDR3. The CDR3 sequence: CASSGTSRAGELFF. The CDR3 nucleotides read TGTGCCAGCAGTGGGACTAGCAGGGCCGGGGAGCTGTTTTTT.

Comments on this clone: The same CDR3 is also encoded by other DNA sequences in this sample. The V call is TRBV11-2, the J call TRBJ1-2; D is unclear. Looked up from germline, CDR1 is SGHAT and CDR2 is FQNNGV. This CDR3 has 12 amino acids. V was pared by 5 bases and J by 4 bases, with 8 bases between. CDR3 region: CASSPEGYGYTF. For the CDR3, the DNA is TGTGCCAGCAGCCCGGAGGGCTATGGCTACACCTTC.

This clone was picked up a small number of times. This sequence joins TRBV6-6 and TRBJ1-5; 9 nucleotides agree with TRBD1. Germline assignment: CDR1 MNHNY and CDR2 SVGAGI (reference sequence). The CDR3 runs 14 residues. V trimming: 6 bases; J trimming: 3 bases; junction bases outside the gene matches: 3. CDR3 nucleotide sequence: TGTGCCAGCAGCGGGACAGGGAACAATCAGCCCCAGCATTTT. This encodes CASSGTGNNQPQHF.

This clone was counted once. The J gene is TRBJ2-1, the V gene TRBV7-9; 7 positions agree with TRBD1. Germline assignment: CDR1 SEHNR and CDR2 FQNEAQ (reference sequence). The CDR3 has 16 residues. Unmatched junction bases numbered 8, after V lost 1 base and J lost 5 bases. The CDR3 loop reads CASSLGRDRKNNEQFF. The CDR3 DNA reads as TGTGCCAGCAGCTTAGGACGGGACAGAAAAAACAATGAGCAGTTCTTC.

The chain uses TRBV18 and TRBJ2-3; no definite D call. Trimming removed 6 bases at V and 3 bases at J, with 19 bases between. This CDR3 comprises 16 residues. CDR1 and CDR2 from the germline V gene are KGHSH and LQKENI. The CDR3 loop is CASSPLSASGTDTQYF. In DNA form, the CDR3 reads TGTGCCAGCTCCCCCCTCTCAGCGAGTGGGACAGATACGCAGTATTTT.